The table lists the clone carrying this T cell receptor beta chain with many counts. What it recognizes is unknown. Time point given: sample taken at primary tumor resection. Sequencing of whole RNA from tumor, nontumor lung or frozen PBMC involved no sorting. A unique molecular identifier was attached to every TCR cDNA molecule. TCRdb processed the 5' RACE reads anew with MiXCR; each CDR3 protein has one entry. The sample lists about 13,000 distinct CDR3 sequences; around 6.1% were seen once. CDR3 length equals 13 residues. The V end was cut by 7 bases, the J end by 1 base, with 11 bases between. Germline CDR1 and CDR2: SGHRS and YFSETQ. This specimen belongs to a study of spatial heterogeneity in lung cancer. The wider study: Across tumor regions, counts of TCR transcripts showed a strong correlation with a T cell module score derived from matched bulk RNA-seq.

Study-level points and caveats: When ubiquitous and regional expanded TCRs were counted, their numbers tracked ubiquitous and regional nonsynonymous mutations, respectively. Within tumors, counts of expanded alpha and beta TCRs tracked tumor mutation counts.

The sequencing here drew on lung tumor tissue, taken at surgery. The receptor's source is a female donor with early-stage non-small cell lung cancer. The rearrangement joins TRBV5-1 to TRBJ1-1; D ambiguous. CDR3 bases: TGCGCCAGCTCTAATTGGGGGAACACTGAAGCTTTCTTT. Translating gives CASSNWGNTEAFF.